This T cell receptor (beta chain) was obtained from a study of blood T cell repertoires in COVID-19. Overall study context: PBMCs, B-cell-depleted T cells, or T cells were the source of the cDNA or gDNA that made up the material.

The table came from immunoSEQ multiplex PCR; TCRdb's copy has only in-frame clones and leaves some out. Of approximately 180,000 clones detected, roughly 80% appear once; the ten largest clones hold 17%. The CDR3 loop spans 13 amino acids. Germline V gives CDR1 MNHEY, CDR2 SVGAGI. Between the trimmed V and J ends, which lost 4 bases and 7 bases, there was a span of 13 bases. Everyone who took part was about 18 to 90 years old, and they came from 20 to 25 US areas. The sequence came from a woman aged 45-59 years who had recovered from COVID-19. This rearrangement joins TRBV6-5 to TRBJ2-5, with D possibly matching TRBD2 (5 bases). Sequenced sample: PBMCs or T cells enriched from blood (not recorded which). CDR3 DNA sequence: TGTGCCAGCAGTTCCGGGGTGTTCGGGACCCAGTACTTC. It specifies CASSSGVFGTQYF.